A selection of T cell receptor beta chains follows, all from one sample in a study of blood T cells in healthy people across ages. TCRdb recomputed calls from the 5' RACE reads with MiXCR, one row per CDR3 protein. This table has 600,000 or so distinct CDR3 sequences, around 48% appearing once. The sequencing input was blood. These receptors came from a man at least 80 years old in good health. CDR3s include the opening cysteine and the closing phenylalanine or tryptophan. Size tells how often a clone was seen (once, few, many) or the class of an expanded clone, and some rows leave it out.

v_gene	abundance	j_gene	CDR3aa
TRBV20-1	NA	TRBJ2-1	CSASREGGYSEQFF
TRBV7-9	few	TRBJ2-7	CASEGTYEQYF
TRBV27	NA	TRBJ1-6	CASSLSGGVGSPLHF
TRBV6-5	many	TRBJ2-1	CASSSWRESNEQFF
TRBV7-9	NA	TRBJ1-2	CASSLAAGSGRGGYTF
TRBV6-1	NA	NA	CASSLTGTRGSSSYEQYF
TRBV9	NA	TRBJ2-2	CASRGQINTGELFF
TRBV6-5	many	TRBJ2-1	CASSYGRGNEQFF
TRBV12-3/TRBV12-4	NA	TRBJ2-1	CASSFGGVAGHREQFF
TRBV24-1	NA	TRBJ2-1	CATSDRAGQGRNEQFF
TRBV7-2	NA	TRBJ1-2	CASSLTLTGGPDGYTF
TRBV5-6	once	TRBJ2-1	CASSLSGYVNEQFF
TRBV7-3	NA	TRBJ2-1	CASSLKRASGVWDNEQFF
TRBV12-3/TRBV12-4	few	TRBJ1-1	CASSFGGRTEAFF
TRBV6-5	NA	TRBJ2-7	CASSDSRGAYEQYF
TRBV7-2	NA	TRBJ2-5	CASSTTGIIQYF
TRBV29-1	NA	TRBJ1-5	CSVEPPRGGNQPQHF